This passage covers 9 T cell receptor beta chains from one sample sequenced in a study of post-analysis software for immune sequencing data. Study-wide points: TRBV5-6, TRBV5-1 and TRBV20-1 belonged to a set of about five TRBV segments that were more frequent in patients than controls.

No antigen has been identified for these receptors. Included in the TCR beta cDNA libraries were unique molecular identifiers. TCRdb re-analysed the PCR reads in MiXCR, keeping a single row per CDR3 protein. The data hold around 710,000 distinct CDR3 sequences, with approximately 44% observed a single time. Sequenced material: blood. These receptors all stem from a girl between 5 and 17 years old with multiple sclerosis.

CDR3 bases: TGTGCCAGCAGACAGGGCCATGGGGCCAACGTCCTGACTTTC. Protein sequence: CASRQGHGANVLTF. V and J are TRBV5-6 and TRBJ2-6; perhaps TRBD1 as D (6 bases). The CDR3 is made up of 14 amino acids. With 5 bases removed from V and 3 bases from J, the gap between germline ends came to 9 bases. Germline assignment: CDR1 SGHDT and CDR2 YYEEEE.

The V gene is TRBV7-2, the J gene TRBJ2-3, with 11 bases that match TRBD2. Per germline, CDR1 SGHTA and CDR2 FQGNSA. The CDR3 is made up of 16 amino acids. Trimming removed 3 bases from V and 9 bases from J; junction bases left unmatched: 11. The CDR3 loop is CASSFAGTSGGQTQYF. CDR3 bases: TGTGCCAGCAGCTTCGCCGGGACTAGCGGAGGGCAGACGCAGTATTTT. Full variable domain (outside the CDR3, taken from reference TRBV7-2 and TRBJ2-3): GAGVSQSPSNKVTEKGKDVELRCDPISGHTALYWYRQSLGQGLEFLIYFQGNSAPDKSGLPSDRFSAERTGGSVSTLTIQRTQQEDSAVYLCASSFAGTSGGQTQYFGPGTRLTVL.

This clonotype was observed a few times. The J gene is TRBJ2-4, the V gene TRBV7-2, with D perhaps assigned TRBD1 or TRBD2 (5 bases each). This CDR3 region has 13 residues. V was clipped by 2 bases and J by 13 bases, with 15 bases between them. CDR1 is SGHTA and CDR2 is FQGNSA in the germline V gene. As DNA, the CDR3 is TGTGCCAGCAGCTTAACCTGGGACCAGGAGCAGTACTTC. Amino acid sequence: CASSLTWDQEQYF.

The V call is TRBV7-3, the J call TRBJ1-2; the match to TRBD1 covers 7 bases. Germline V gene data show CDR1 as SGHTA and CDR2 as FQGTGA. CDR3 length equals 14 residues. V lost 6 bases and J lost 8; bases outside the gene matches: 12. The CDR3 DNA reads TGTGCCAGCAGTCCAGGGGGGAGCATGGAAGGCTACACCTTC. Its translation: CASSPGGSMEGYTF.

This clonotype was counted only a few times. The DNA for the CDR3 is TGTGCCACCAGTGATGGGGTGGTGGGCAGCTCCTACAATGAGCAGTTCTTC. It codes for CATSDGVVGSSYNEQFF. The V call is TRBV24-1, the J call TRBJ2-1; D gene uncertain. The germline V gene encodes CDR1 KGHDR and CDR2 SFDVKD. There are 17 residues in the CDR3. V lost 3 bases, J lost 0 bases, and 14 bases lay in between.

V and J are TRBV28 and TRBJ2-3, with D possibly being TRBD2 (5 bases). Trimming removed 6 bases at V and 5 bases at J, with 24 bases between. The germline gives CDR1 MDHEN, CDR2 SYDVKM. The CDR3 extends over 17 amino acids. CDR3 nucleotides: TGTGCCAGCAGAAGGACTGGGATGAAGCGAGAAGGAGATACGCAGTATTTT. Its protein is CASRRTGMKREGDTQYF.

The J gene is TRBJ2-5, the V gene TRBV7-9; perhaps TRBD2 as D (6 bases). The CDR3 is 17 amino acids. Deletions cut 3 bases from V and 1 base from J, with 18 bases between. Germline V lookup: CDR1 SEHNR, CDR2 FQNEAQ (reference sequence). The CDR3 DNA reads as TGTGCCAGCAGCTTGGCCCCTAGCGCGGTAGTCCAAGAGACCCAGTACTTC. This translates into CASSLAPSAVVQETQYF.

V is TRBV29-1 and J is TRBJ2-4; 9 nucleotides line up with TRBD1. The closer fit of TRBJ2-7 to the DNA end suggests the J call may be wrong. The CDR3 contains 14 residues. Germline CDR1 and CDR2: SQVTM and ANQGSEA. As DNA, the CDR3 is TGCAGCGTTGGGATCGGGACAGGGTACTACGAGCAGTACTTC. Its protein product is CSVGIGTGYYEQYF.

The table lists this clonotype with a few counts. J is TRBJ1-2 and V is TRBV10-3; 10 positions agree with TRBD1. Germline CDR1 reads ENHRY; CDR2 reads SYGVKD. The CDR3 extends over 11 amino acids. V was clipped by 10 bases and J by 8 bases; unmatched bases: 4. CDR3 nucleotide sequence: TGTGCCACCGGACAGGGGGGAGGCTACACCTTC. Its protein product is CATGQGGGYTF.